This is a list of T cell receptor beta chains from one sample in a study of shared clonotypes between healthy human individuals. Sequencing was performed with immunoSEQ multiplex PCR; in TCRdb, only in-frame clones are kept and a portion is missing. The repertoire includes about 2 million clones, approximately 95% of them detected once, and 0.1% to 0.15% sits in the top ten. Material for sequencing was naive CD4+ T cells sorted from blood. The receptors come from a man between 18 and 29 years old in good health. Both conserved end residues are part of each CDR3. A D gene is named only where the DNA matches it firmly. Only some rows state a clone size, as once, few, many or a class for expanded clones.

clone_size	d_call	v_call	j_call	cdr3_nt	cdr3_aa
NA	TRBD1	TRBV30	TRBJ2-1	TGTGCCTGGACAGGGGGACCATGGAATGAGCAGTTCTTC	CAWTGGPWNEQFF
NA	NA	TRBV6-4	TRBJ1-1	TGTGCCAGCAGTGTTCGGCAGAACACTGAAGCTTTCTTT	CASSVRQNTEAFF
NA	NA	TRBV30	TRBJ1-5	TGTGCCTGGAGTGGGGGAACCGTGGAGCCCCAGCATTTT	CAWSGGTVEPQHF
NA	TRBD1	TRBV12-5	TRBJ2-7	TGTGCTAGTGGTTTGGTACGTGGGACAGGGGTTTACGAGCAGTACTTC	CASGLVRGTGVYEQYF
once	NA	TRBV7-2	TRBJ2-5	TGTGCCAGCAGCTTATCAGGGGTTGGAGAGACCCAGTACTTC	CASSLSGVGETQYF
NA	NA	TRBV18	TRBJ2-7	TGTGCCAGCTCACCATGGGAGAATACTGGATACGAGCAGTACTTC	CASSPWENTGYEQYF
NA	TRBD1	TRBV9	TRBJ1-5	TGTGCCAGCAGCGCCGGGACAGAAGAAAATCAGCCCCAGCATTTT	CASSAGTEENQPQHF
NA	NA	TRBV6-6	TRBJ2-3	TGTGCCAGCAGTTACTCCGGGACACTTACAGATACGCAGTATTTT	CASSYSGTLTDTQYF
NA	NA	TRBV2	TRBJ1-1	TGTGCCAGCATTTCCGACGGAATGAACACTGAAGCTTTCTTT	CASISDGMNTEAFF
NA	TRBD1	TRBV6-5	TRBJ1-2	TGTGCCAGCAGTTACCTCTCGACAGGGGGCTATGGCTACACCTTC	CASSYLSTGGYGYTF
NA	NA	TRBV9	TRBJ1-4	TGTGCCAGCAGCGGGGGAGACAGTTCAACTAATGAAAAACTGTTTTTT	CASSGGDSSTNEKLFF
NA	NA	TRBV5-1	TRBJ1-2	TGCGCCAGCAGCTTGTCTACTAACTATGGCTACACCTTC	CASSLSTNYGYTF
NA	NA	TRBV28	TRBJ1-6	TGTGCCAGCAGTTTACGGCAGGGTTATAATTCACCCCTCCACTTT	CASSLRQGYNSPLHF
NA	NA	TRBV10-3	TRBJ2-7	TGTGCCATCAGTTCTGGAGGCCCCGGAGGCCACGAGCAGTACTTC	CAISSGGPGGHEQYF
NA	NA	TRBV11-2	TRBJ1-2	TGTGCCAGCAGCAATCCAGGGTTCCCACCAGGCTACACCTTC	CASSNPGFPPGYTF
once	NA	TRBV18	TRBJ2-4	TGTGCCAGCTCACCGGTGGGAGGAGAAAACATTCAGTACTTC	CASSPVGGENIQYF
NA	NA	TRBV4-2	TRBJ1-3	TGTGCCAGCAGCTCTAGGTTCGACGGCGACACCATATATTTT	CASSSRFDGDTIYF
NA	NA	TRBV18	TRBJ2-1	TGTGCCAGCTCACCCGAATTAAGGGGTGAGCAGTTCTTC	CASSPELRGEQFF
NA	TRBD2	TRBV27	TRBJ2-7	TGTGCCAGCAGGATACTAGCGGGAGGCTACGAGCAGTACTTC	CASRILAGGYEQYF
NA	NA	TRBV2	TRBJ1-5	TGTGCCAGCTCCCCCGGGTACAGCAATCAGCCCCAGCATTTT	CASSPGYSNQPQHF
NA	NA	TRBV4-1	TRBJ1-5	TGCGCCAGCAGCCCGACGGCGAGCAATCAGCCCCAGCATTTT	CASSPTASNQPQHF
NA	TRBD2	TRBV5-4	TRBJ2-7	TGTGCCAGCAGCTTGGTAGTTACTAGCGGGACCCACGAGCAGTACTTC	CASSLVVTSGTHEQYF
NA	NA	TRBV27	TRBJ1-6	TGTGCCAGCAGTGGAATAAACACCTATAATTCACCCCTCCACTTT	CASSGINTYNSPLHF
NA	NA	TRBV30	TRBJ1-5	TGTGCCTGGAGCCCAAGCGCAGTGGGAGTGAATCAGCCCCAGCATTTT	CAWSPSAVGVNQPQHF
NA	TRBD1	TRBV4-1	TRBJ1-6	TGCGCCAGCAGCCAAGATAAGGGACAGGGATCACCCCTCCACTTT	CASSQDKGQGSPLHF
NA	NA	TRBV2	TRBJ1-2	TGTGCCAGCAGTGTAGCAGGGGACTATGGCTACACCTTC	CASSVAGDYGYTF
NA	NA	TRBV9	TRBJ1-4	TGTGCCAGCAGCGTAGATCAGGGTCGGACTGAAAAACTGTTTTTT	CASSVDQGRTEKLFF
NA	NA	TRBV27	TRBJ1-2	TGTGCCAGCAGCACTACTAAGCAGGGAGGGGGCTACACCTTC	CASSTTKQGGGYTF
NA	NA	TRBV28	TRBJ1-2	TGTGCCAGCAGGATGAATGGCTACACCTTC	CASRMNGYTF
few	NA	TRBV19	TRBJ2-5	TGTGCCAGTAGTCGACAGGCCCGGGAGACCCAGTACTTC	CASSRQARETQYF
NA	TRBD1	TRBV5-1	TRBJ1-4	TGCGCCAGCAGGCCTGAGGGGGCATTAGGGCAGGGGAATGAAAAACTGTTTTTT	CASRPEGALGQGNEKLFF
NA	NA	TRBV5-1	TRBJ2-3	TGCGCCAGCAGCTTGGCTGGTGGGGCGACAGATACGCAGTATTTT	CASSLAGGATDTQYF
NA	TRBD1	TRBV6-5	TRBJ2-7	TGTGCCAGCAGTTTAGGACAGGGTTTAGAGTACTTC	CASSLGQGLEYF
NA	NA	TRBV7-9	TRBJ2-3	TGTGCCAGCAGCGAACTAGCAGATACGCAGTATTTT	CASSELADTQYF
NA	TRBD2	TRBV7-2	TRBJ2-1	TGTGCCAGCAGCTTCTCCGGGACTACCCCGACAGAGCAGTTCTTC	CASSFSGTTPTEQFF
NA	NA	TRBV7-2	TRBJ2-7	TGTGCCAGCAGCCCACCGACGCGGGAGCAGTACTTC	CASSPPTREQYF
NA	TRBD1	TRBV28	TRBJ1-5	TGTGCCAGCAGCCCACAGGGGATCGGTCAGCCCCAGCATTTT	CASSPQGIGQPQHF
NA	NA	TRBV7-3	TRBJ1-1	TGTGCCAGCAGCTTCTCCGGGGCGGGGACTGAAGCTTTCTTT	CASSFSGAGTEAFF
NA	NA	TRBV6-1	TRBJ1-6	TGTGCCAGCAACCGCCGGGACCTCCCCCTCCACTTT	CASNRRDLPLHF
NA	NA	TRBV6-5	TRBJ2-3	TGTGCCAGCAGCACTACCGGGACCGCCAGCGATACGCAGTATTTT	CASSTTGTASDTQYF
NA	TRBD1	TRBV7-9	TRBJ2-7	TGTGCCAGCAGCTTAGGGACAGGGGGCAGGTACGAGCAGTACTTC	CASSLGTGGRYEQYF
NA	NA	TRBV28	TRBJ1-5	TGTGCCAGCAGTTTCCCGGGGGCTAGCAATCAGCCCCAGCATTTT	CASSFPGASNQPQHF
NA	NA	TRBV6-1	TRBJ2-7	TGTGCCAGCAGTGAGGTCGAGCAGTACTTC	CASSEVEQYF